The entry below gives a single T cell receptor (beta chain) sequence along with its context. Source study methods: By means of reference gene primer amplification, nucleated cell counts were estimated. Profiling relied on immunoSEQ multiplex PCR, and the TCRdb table lists in-frame clones only, not all of them. V, J and clone size are those of that table, while D and trimming were read from the DNA. The sample shows some 190,000 clones, about 91% of them seen only once. The source of the sample is a study of blood T cell repertoires in COVID-19. Study context: Nucleic acid was either cDNA or gDNA, and it came from T cells, B-cell-depleted T cells, or PBMCs.

Germline CDR1 PRHDT, CDR2 FYEKMQ (reference sequence). V shed 5 bases, J shed 4 bases, and the junction held 8 bases outside the gene matches. The CDR3 is 15 residues long. Participants were aged roughly 18 to 89 years from around 26 US areas. Clinical history as reported by participants underpinned cohort assignment. The sequencing sample was made of PBMCs or T cells enriched from blood (not recorded which). The sequence was collected from a woman aged 40 to 49 with acute COVID-19. The chain couples TRBV13 to TRBJ1-3; 7 nucleotides match TRBD1. The CDR3 region has the DNA TGTGCCAGCAGCGCCCACAGGGGCCTAGGAAACACCATATATTTT. This sequence encodes CASSAHRGLGNTIYF.